The source of this T cell receptor (beta chain) is a study of shared clonotypes between healthy human individuals. Study outcomes and limitations: The four-donor shared clonotypes exceeded non-shared clonotypes in generation probability, with non-shared ones scoring lower.

Some clones are missing from TCRdb's copy, which holds only in-frame ones; the method was immunoSEQ multiplex PCR. The repertoire has about 980,000 clones, over 60% of them found once; the top ten carry approximately 1.5%. Notes on this clone: What it binds is not known.

From germline, CDR1 is WSHSY and CDR2 SAAADI. V was clipped by 4 bases and J by 0 bases; unmatched bases: 1. The CDR3 is made up of 14 amino acids. All donors qualified as healthy HIV-negative adults and had experienced no recent acute infections or vaccinations. Sequencing was performed on memory CD4+ T cells sorted from blood. Regarding subset: CD45RA-negative fraction. This receptor was obtained from a man between 18 and 35 years old in good health. The gene calls are TRBV10-2 and TRBJ1-1, with 8 positions matching TRBD1. The CDR3 loop reads CASSGTGLNTEAFF. For the CDR3, the DNA is TGCGCCAGCAGTGGGACAGGGCTGAACACTGAAGCTTTCTTT.